The 22 T cell receptor beta chains reported below all come from one sample, sequenced in a study of blood T cell repertoires in COVID-19. Sequencing used immunoSEQ multiplex PCR; TCRdb keeps in-frame clones, though not all of them. The table shows around 58,000 clones, with around nine tenths occurring only once. Source material: PBMCs or T cells enriched from blood (not recorded which). These receptor sequences come from a woman aged 40 to 50 who had recovered from COVID-19.

J is TRBJ2-3 and V is TRBV19; TRBD1 is a possible D gene (7 bases). Trimming removed 3 bases from V and 3 bases from J, with 13 bases in between. Germline CDR1 is LNHDA and CDR2 is SQIVND (reference sequence). The CDR3 extends over 15 amino acids. The CDR3 spells CASSIGGGRTDTQYF. The CDR3 coding sequence is TGTGCCAGTAGTATCGGAGGGGGCCGAACAGATACGCAGTATTTT.

V usage is TRBV2 and J usage is TRBJ1-2, with 8 bases that match TRBD1. The CDR3 spans 14 residues. V lost 6 bases, J lost 2 bases, and 5 bases stayed unmatched. The germline CDR1 and CDR2 sequences are SNHLY and FYNNEI. The CDR3 is CASSPGQGNYGYTF. The CDR3 nucleotides are TGTGCCAGCAGCCCAGGACAGGGAAACTATGGCTACACCTTC.

The V and J genes are TRBV7-3 and TRBJ1-1; D might be TRBD1 (6 bases). Germline loops: CDR1 SGHTA, CDR2 FQGTGA. V shed 0 bases and J shed 3 bases, with 8 bases lying between them. The CDR3 covers 14 residues. In DNA form, the CDR3 reads TGTGCCAGCAGCTTAACAGGGGGGGACACTGAAGCTTTCTTT. Residues: CASSLTGGDTEAFF.

The chain carries TRBV7-9 and TRBJ1-5, with TRBD1 matching 9 bases. CDR3 length: 14 amino acids. V lost 5 bases to trimming and J lost 6 bases; unmatched junction nucleotides: 5. Germline lookup yields CDR1 SEHNR and CDR2 FQNEAQ (reference sequence). CDR3 residues: CASSTGQGSQPQHF. DNA of the CDR3: TGTGCCAGCAGCACCGGACAGGGGAGTCAGCCCCAGCATTTT.

The CDR3 reads CASSRRLDTNYGYTF. CDR3 nucleotides: TGTGCCAGCAGCCGCCGTCTGGACACCAACTATGGCTACACCTTC. The V gene is TRBV11-2, the J gene TRBJ1-2, with D perhaps matching TRBD1 (5 bases). The length of the CDR3 is 15 residues. Germline V CDR1 and CDR2: SGHAT, FQNNGV. The V end lost 5 bases, the J end lost 2 bases, and 15 bases lay between the germline ends.

V usage is TRBV11-2 and J usage is TRBJ2-7; D possibly corresponds to TRBD1 (6 bases). Germline CDR1 SGHAT, CDR2 FQNNGV. This CDR3 is 16 amino acids long. Trimming stripped 8 bases from V and 0 bases from J, with 20 bases between. The CDR3 spells CASGTWTDSSSYEQYF. The CDR3 DNA follows: TGTGCCAGCGGGACCTGGACAGACAGCAGCTCCTACGAGCAGTACTTC.

This clone was detected only once. The chain uses TRBV19 and TRBJ1-5; possibly TRBD1 for D (5 bases). Trimming pared 3 bases from V and 3 bases from J, leaving 18 bases between. Per germline, CDR1 LNHDA and CDR2 SQIVND (reference sequence). The CDR3 runs to 17 residues. Written as DNA, the CDR3 is TGTGCCAGTAGTATTAGCCCGGACAAGCTCCTCAATCAGCCCCAGCATTTT. Translation gives CASSISPDKLLNQPQHF.

The CDR3 DNA reads as TGTGCCACACAGGGAACCTATAGCAATCAGCCCCAGCATTTT. It translates to CATQGTYSNQPQHF. The chain carries TRBV6-5 and TRBJ1-5; D is possibly TRBD1 (6 bases). CDR1 is MNHEY and CDR2 is SVGAGI in the germline V gene. The length of the CDR3 is 14 residues. V was shortened by 10 bases and J by 0 bases, with 13 bases between the two germline ends.

Only one count was recorded for this clone. The gene calls are TRBV5-1 and TRBJ2-3; 10 nucleotides agree with TRBD1. CDR3 length: 16 residues. Germline CDR1 reads SGHRS; CDR2 reads YFSETQ. Trimming at V came to 2 bases and at J to 3 bases, leaving 6 bases not matched to a gene. The CDR3 here is CASSLLGQGRTDTQYF. DNA of the CDR3: TGCGCCAGCAGCTTACTGGGACAGGGGAGGACAGATACGCAGTATTTT.

The chain combines TRBV9 with TRBJ2-7; tentative D call: TRBD1 (5 bases). CDR1 and CDR2 (germline): SGDLS, YYNGEE. This CDR3 region has 15 residues. Trimming removed 0 bases at V and 3 bases at J, with 13 bases between. CDR3 protein: CASSVATGGGYEQYF. The CDR3 coding sequence is TGTGCCAGCAGCGTAGCTACAGGTGGTGGCTACGAGCAGTACTTC.

J is TRBJ1-2 and V is TRBV19; D is unresolved. The germline CDR1 and CDR2 sequences are LNHDA and SQIVND (reference sequence). V was trimmed by 7 bases and J by 7 bases, leaving 10 bases between them. The CDR3 covers 11 residues. The CDR3 DNA follows: TGTGCCAGTATGACGGGTCGTGGCTACACCTTC. This encodes CASMTGRGYTF.

This clone was seen only a few times. The genes are TRBV6-5 and TRBJ1-5, with D unclear. The CDR3 runs to 12 residues. Germline CDR1 MNHEY, CDR2 SVGAGI. V was shortened by 8 bases and J by 4 bases, with 9 bases between the two germline ends. Here the CDR3 DNA reads TGTGCCAGCCTAGAGAGTAATCAGCCCCAGCATTTT. Translation gives CASLESNQPQHF.

The rearrangement links TRBV11-2 to TRBJ1-4; D is unresolved. The V gene lost 0 bases and the J gene lost 4 bases, with 12 bases spanning the gap. The length of the CDR3 is 16 residues. CDR1 is SGHAT and CDR2 is FQNNGV in the germline V gene. The CDR3 sequence is CASSLDPTSDNEKLFF. The CDR3 DNA follows: TGTGCCAGCAGCTTAGATCCCACAAGTGATAATGAAAAACTGTTTTTT.

This sequence joins TRBV7-8 and TRBJ2-1; 11 bases agree with TRBD2. CDR1 SGHVS and CDR2 FQNEAQ come from the germline V gene. The CDR3 extends over 15 amino acids. With V trimmed by 5 bases and J by 8 bases, 8 bases remained unmatched. As DNA, the CDR3 is TGTGCCAGCAGCCAGGGACTAGCGGACCTCTATGAGCAGTTCTTC. Its protein product is CASSQGLADLYEQFF.

The chain employs TRBV24-1 and TRBJ1-1, with D perhaps matching TRBD1 (6 bases). V lost 0 bases and J lost 4, with 17 bases in between. The CDR3 contains 17 residues. Germline-derived CDR1 and CDR2 are KGHDR and SFDVKD. In DNA form, the CDR3 reads TGTGCCACCAGTGATTTGCGGCGAATTAGGGGGAGCACTGAAGCTTTCTTT. Translation gives CATSDLRRIRGSTEAFF.

The rearrangement uses TRBV3-1 (or the pseudogene TRBV3-2) and TRBJ2-1; TRBD1 is a possible D gene (6 bases). The length of the CDR3 is 14 residues. Deletions cut 0 bases from V and 5 bases from J, with 8 bases between. Germline-derived CDR1 and CDR2 are LGHDT and YNNKEL (reference sequence). The DNA for the CDR3 is TGTGCCAGCAGCCAAGAGACAGGAGACAATGAGCAGTTCTTC. Translated, it gives CASSQETGDNEQFF.

This sequence joins TRBV7-8 and TRBJ1-2; D possibly corresponds to TRBD1 (6 bases). Germline CDR1 SGHVS, CDR2 FQNEAQ. This CDR3 region has 13 residues. V lost 0 bases and J lost 6, with 8 bases in between. In DNA form, the CDR3 reads TGTGCCAGCAGCTTAGCCAACAGGGATGGCTACACCTTC. This gives the protein CASSLANRDGYTF.

The rearrangement joins TRBV5-1 to TRBJ2-3; D is possibly TRBD1 (6 bases). This CDR3 contains 16 residues. CDR1 SGHRS and CDR2 YFSETQ come from the germline V gene. Trimming took off 4 bases at V and 2 bases at J, with 17 bases between the two ends. The CDR3: CASSKRPDSHTDTQYF. In DNA form, the CDR3 reads TGCGCCAGCAGCAAACGACCGGACAGCCACACAGATACGCAGTATTTT.

The V gene is TRBV21-1, the J gene TRBJ2-3; the table assigns TRBD2, which was not confirmed against the DNA. TRBV21-1 is a pseudogene segment. The CDR3 totals 16 residues. The CDR3 region is CASSILAGRLTDTQYF. The CDR3 DNA is TGTGCCAGCAGCATTTTAGCGGGCCGTCTCACAGATACGCAGTATTTT.

V is TRBV24-1 and J is TRBJ1-1; D remains unclear. Germline V CDR1 and CDR2: KGHDR, SFDVKD. V lost 0 bases and J 0 bases, leaving 10 bases between the germline ends. This CDR3 spans 16 amino acids. CDR3 in amino acids: CATSDLQEDLNTEAFF. The CDR3 region has the DNA TGTGCCACCAGTGATTTGCAGGAGGATTTGAACACTGAAGCTTTCTTT.

There are a few counts of this clone. The V call is TRBV5-1, the J call TRBJ1-2; a possible D gene is TRBD1 (5 bases). CDR3 length equals 12 residues. Trimming cost V 0 bases and J 5 bases, with 5 bases left between them. Germline V CDR1 and CDR2: SGHRS, YFSETQ. The DNA for the CDR3 is TGCGCCAGCAGCTTGGAGGGGTATGGCTACACCTTC. Translated: CASSLEGYGYTF.

The V call is TRBV5-1, the J call TRBJ2-3; D is unclear. The CDR3 is made up of 13 amino acids. The ends were cut back, 0 bases at V and 6 bases at J, with 8 bases in the middle. Germline V gene data show CDR1 as SGHRS and CDR2 as YFSETQ. CDR3: CASSLESRDTQYF. The CDR3 region has the DNA TGCGCCAGCAGCTTGGAATCCCGGGATACGCAGTATTTT.